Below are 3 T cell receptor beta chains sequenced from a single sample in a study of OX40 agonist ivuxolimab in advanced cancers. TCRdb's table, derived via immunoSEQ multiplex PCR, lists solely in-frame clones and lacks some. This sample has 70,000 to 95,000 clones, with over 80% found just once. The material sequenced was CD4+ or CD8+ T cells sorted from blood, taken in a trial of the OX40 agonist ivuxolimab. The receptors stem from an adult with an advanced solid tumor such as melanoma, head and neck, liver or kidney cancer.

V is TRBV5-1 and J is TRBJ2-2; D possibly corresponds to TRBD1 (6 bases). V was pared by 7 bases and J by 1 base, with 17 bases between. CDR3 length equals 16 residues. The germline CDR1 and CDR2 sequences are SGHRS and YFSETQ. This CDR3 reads CASGLRGTGNTGELFF. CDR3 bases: TGCGCCAGCGGACTGAGGGGGACGGGGAACACCGGGGAGCTGTTTTTT. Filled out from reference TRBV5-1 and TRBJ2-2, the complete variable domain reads KAGVTQTPRYLIKTRGQQVTLSCSPISGHRSVSWYQQTPGQGLQFLFEYFSETQRNKGNFPGRFSGRQFSNSRSEMNVSTLELGDSALYLCASGLRGTGNTGELFFGEGSRLTVL.

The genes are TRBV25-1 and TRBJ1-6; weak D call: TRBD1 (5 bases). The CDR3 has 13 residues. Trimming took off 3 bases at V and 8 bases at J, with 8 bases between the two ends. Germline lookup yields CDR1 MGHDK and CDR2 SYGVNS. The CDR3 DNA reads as TGTGCCAGCAGTGATCAAGGGGATTCACCCCTCCACTTT. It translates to CASSDQGDSPLHF.

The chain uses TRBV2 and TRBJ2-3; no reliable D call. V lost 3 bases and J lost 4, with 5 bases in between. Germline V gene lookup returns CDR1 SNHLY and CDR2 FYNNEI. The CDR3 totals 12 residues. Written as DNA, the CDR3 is TGTGCCAGCAGTGAGCGAGCAGATACGCAGTATTTT. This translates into CASSERADTQYF.